This T cell receptor (beta chain) was sequenced in a study of cytomegalovirus exposure and HLA in healthy donors. Germline lookup yields CDR1 MGHDK and CDR2 SYGVNS. This CDR3 spans 15 amino acids. Trimming cost V 4 bases and J 2 bases; bases outside gene matches: 3. About this clone: Its antigen is as yet unknown.

Points from the study as a whole: The classifier reportedly diagnosed cytomegalovirus status with high specificity and sensitivity. Highest at DRB1 and lowest at HLA-C, TCR association rates differed among HLA loci in a later analysis. Donors were assumed by presence/absence analyses to have roughly uniform sequencing depth. V- and J-gene trimming of TCR beta was linked (in a later analysis) to a missense DCLRE1C variant.

Primers: 60 Vbeta forward and 13 Jbeta reverse. TCRdb's copy holds only in-frame clones and misses some; the assay was immunoSEQ multiplex PCR. The profile shows 99,000 or so clones, under 85% of them singletons. Sample: PBMCs. The chain recombines TRBV25-1 with TRBJ2-5; 11 bases align to TRBD2. This sequence originates from a man younger than 45 in good health and CMV-seronegative. The CDR3 sequence is CASSGGLADQETQYF. CDR3 DNA sequence: TGTGCCAGCAGTGGGGGACTAGCGGATCAAGAGACCCAGTACTTC.